The 16 T cell receptor beta chains below were found in one sample sequenced in a study of PD-L1 blockade in urothelial cancer. Clones were sequenced by immunoSEQ multiplex PCR, and TCRdb holds only the in-frame ones, with some missing. The sample lists around 110,000 clones, approximately 90% occurring once. Time point described: peripheral blood 6 weeks after treatment start. The sequencing used PBMCs, collected around atezolizumab (anti-PD-L1) treatment. The receptors derive from a man aged 60 to 69 with urothelial cancer.

This clone was detected only once. CDR3 sequence: CASRLAGVSTDTQYF. CDR3 bases: TGCGCCAGCAGACTAGCGGGAGTTAGCACAGATACGCAGTATTTT. This sequence joins TRBV5-1 and TRBJ2-3; the match to TRBD2 covers 11 bases. Germline CDR1 and CDR2: SGHRS and YFSETQ. The J segment lost 0 bases and the V segment lost 5 bases, leaving 2 bases of the junction unmatched. This CDR3 spans 15 amino acids.

The chain is built from TRBV28 and TRBJ2-4; TRBD1 matches at 7 bases. Per germline, CDR1 MDHEN and CDR2 SYDVKM. The CDR3 runs 14 residues. The V and J ends lost 4 bases and 7 bases, in that order; junction bases with no gene match: 7. The CDR3 DNA follows: TGTGCCAGCAGTTCGACAGGGATTGGGAACATTCAGTACTTC. Translation: CASSSTGIGNIQYF.

The chain joins TRBV5-1 to TRBJ1-6; a weak D match, TRBD1 (6 bases). Germline CDR1 reads SGHRS; CDR2 reads YFSETQ. The V end was cut by 0 bases, the J end by 10 bases, with 14 bases between. This CDR3 has 15 residues. CDR3 loop: CASSLGQGIGSPLHF. CDR3 sequence (DNA): TGCGCCAGCAGCTTGGGTCAGGGGATTGGCTCACCCCTCCACTTT.

The V call is TRBV7-9, the J call TRBJ1-1; 7 nucleotides align to TRBD1. The trim removed 5 bases at V and 4 bases at J, leaving 4 bases unmatched. CDR1 is SEHNR, CDR2 FQNEAQ, per germline (reference sequence). The CDR3 has 13 amino acids. The CDR3 DNA follows: TGTGCCAGCAGCCCCAACAGGGGCACTGAAGCTTTCTTT. It encodes CASSPNRGTEAFF.

The chain links TRBV27 to TRBJ2-5; the match to TRBD1 covers 9 bases. This CDR3 spans 15 amino acids. V trimming: 6 bases; J trimming: 5 bases; junction bases outside the gene matches: 10. The germline V gene has CDR1 MNHEY and CDR2 SMNVEV (reference sequence). The CDR3 DNA follows: TGTGCCAGCAGAGCCCCGACAGGGGGTTTGGAGACCCAGTACTTC. This codes for CASRAPTGGLETQYF.

This chain joins TRBV7-2 and TRBJ1-1; D is ambiguous. Trimming took 5 bases from V and 3 from J, leaving 7 bases between them. The CDR3 consists of 12 residues. Germline CDR1 reads SGHTA; CDR2 reads FQGNSA. The CDR3: CASSLTHTEAFF. DNA of the CDR3: TGTGCCAGCAGCCTTACACACACTGAAGCTTTCTTT.

The CDR3 DNA reads TGTGCCAGTAGAACCTCACAGGGGTACTATGGCTACACCTTC. It specifies CASRTSQGYYGYTF. The gene calls are TRBV19 and TRBJ1-2; TRBD1 matches at 7 bases. With 6 bases clipped from V and 3 bases from J, the junction kept 7 bases outside the gene matches. The germline V gene has CDR1 LNHDA and CDR2 SQIVND (reference sequence). The CDR3 contains 14 residues.

The chain recombines TRBV4-3 with TRBJ1-3, with D perhaps matching TRBD1 (5 bases). This CDR3 comprises 15 residues. Trimming cost V 0 bases and J 4 bases, with 10 bases left between them. Germline V gene data show CDR1 as LGHNA and CDR2 as YSLEER. CDR3 amino acids: CASSQDDWGGNTIYF. DNA for the CDR3: TGCGCCAGCAGCCAAGATGACTGGGGCGGAAACACCATATATTTT.

The chain joins TRBV7-2 to TRBJ2-5; TRBD2 agrees at 12 bases. From germline, CDR1 is SGHTA and CDR2 FQGNSA. CDR3 length: 17 amino acids. V was clipped by 1 base and J by 4 bases; unmatched bases: 7. The chain's CDR3 is CASSLVGGLAGSETQYF. The CDR3 DNA follows: TGTGCCAGCAGCTTAGTGGGAGGACTAGCGGGATCAGAGACCCAGTACTTC.

CDR3 sequence (DNA): TGTGCCAGCAGTTACTCGCGGACAGGGCGGAAGGGGGAGCTGTTTTTT. Its protein is CASSYSRTGRKGELFF. V usage is TRBV6-5 and J usage is TRBJ2-2; 8 nucleotides line up with TRBD1. V shed 0 bases, J shed 8 bases, and the junction held 8 bases outside the gene matches. In germline, CDR1 is MNHEY, CDR2 SVGAGI. The CDR3 loop spans 16 amino acids.

The chain couples TRBV9 to TRBJ2-2; 8 bases map to TRBD2. V was clipped by 4 bases and J by 5 bases; unmatched bases: 7. The CDR3 consists of 15 residues. Germline V lookup: CDR1 SGDLS, CDR2 YYNGEE. CDR3 bases: TGTGCCAGCAGCCCAGAGGGCGGGAGGACCGGGGAGCTGTTTTTT. Translated, it gives CASSPEGGRTGELFF.

The chain uses TRBV6-1 and TRBJ2-5, with D possibly TRBD2 on 5 matching bases. CDR1 MNHNS and CDR2 SASEGT come from the germline V gene. V lost 5 bases, J lost 2 bases, and 12 bases lay in between. The CDR3 extends over 14 amino acids. CDR3 protein: CASSRQDSQETQYF. The CDR3 coding sequence is TGTGCCAGCAGTCGCCAGGACTCTCAAGAGACCCAGTACTTC.

V gene TRBV5-1 combines with J gene TRBJ2-2; D unresolved. The CDR3 runs to 15 residues. Germline values: CDR1 SGHRS, CDR2 YFSETQ. The V and J ends lost 0 bases and 3 bases respectively, with 9 bases between them. Written as DNA, the CDR3 is TGCGCCAGCAGCTTGGGTGCGGCCTACACCGGGGAGCTGTTTTTT. As protein: CASSLGAAYTGELFF. The full variable domain, rest sourced from reference TRBV5-1 and TRBJ2-2, is KAGVTQTPRYLIKTRGQQVTLSCSPISGHRSVSWYQQTPGQGLQFLFEYFSETQRNKGNFPGRFSGRQFSNSRSEMNVSTLELGDSALYLCASSLGAAYTGELFFGEGSRLTVL.

This clone has just one count. The rearrangement uses TRBV28 and TRBJ2-1; the match to TRBD2 covers 11 bases. CDR1 MDHEN and CDR2 SYDVKM come from the germline V gene. The V segment lost 7 bases and the J segment 4 bases; nucleotides outside the gene matches: 3. The CDR3 length is 14 residues. CDR3: CASTSSGGYNEQFF. In DNA form, the CDR3 reads TGTGCCAGCACGTCTAGCGGGGGGTACAATGAGCAGTTCTTC.

The rearrangement uses TRBV5-1 and TRBJ2-3, with TRBD1 matching 8 bases. Germline CDR1 is SGHRS and CDR2 is YFSETQ. This CDR3 comprises 12 residues. Losses at the gene ends were 4 bases for V and 6 bases for J; bases not matched to a gene: 1. CDR3 nucleotide sequence: TGCGCCAGCAGCACAGGGGGGGATACGCAGTATTTT. It codes for CASSTGGDTQYF.

This CDR3 reads CASSSTGTSGRGIYEQYF. The CDR3 DNA reads TGTGCCAGCAGTTCTACCGGGACTAGCGGGAGGGGTATCTACGAGCAGTACTTC. J is TRBJ2-7 and V is TRBV27; 16 bases align to TRBD2. J was trimmed by 3 bases and V by 4 bases; bases with no gene match: 9. The CDR3 is made up of 18 amino acids. Germline CDR1 is MNHEY and CDR2 is SMNVEV (reference sequence).